This paragraph covers one TCR beta chain sequence. What it binds is not known. V shed 0 bases and J shed 2 bases, with 10 bases lying between them. CDR3 length: 15 residues. The germline CDR1 and CDR2 sequences are LNHNV and YYDKDF (reference sequence). Healthy donors had no documented immune events, such as infections, while sampled. These data originate in a study of identifying expanded T cells in peripheral blood. Study findings and constraints: Differentially abundant clones: roughly 1.2 between replicates, approximately 16 at around 2 weeks, over 18 at four.

The repertoire was sequenced with immunoSEQ multiplex PCR; TCRdb's copy has only in-frame clones and lacks some. The sample lists approximately 120,000 clones, roughly nine tenths occurring once. V gene TRBV15 combines with J gene TRBJ2-5; D gene ambiguous. The sequenced sample was blood. The TCR sequence derives from a person aged 18 to 69 in good health. CDR3 in DNA: TGTGCCACCAGCAGAGAGGCTGCTCCTCAAGAGACCCAGTACTTC. This codes for CATSREAAPQETQYF.